Listed here are 13 T cell receptor beta chains from one sample, sequenced in a study of PD-1 blockade in classical Hodgkin lymphoma (dated by TCRdb to between 2020 and 2021). Receptor libraries were prepared by the immunoSEQ multiplex PCR assay. The immuneACCESS repertoire file appears here via TCRdb, limited to in-frame rearrangements. These files lack a portion of the clones; in checked studies, under half of the deficit traces to unresolved V genes, and the cause of the others is not known. For this sample there are some 21,000 clones; 74% appear just once. The top ten hold around 21% of the sample. Read against the paper, the sample's time point label means: cycle 1 day 1 (C1D1), immediately before nivolumab initiation. Every trial patient had relapsed after autologous stem cell transplantation, and cohorts A, B and C differed in prior brentuximab vedotin exposure. The sample here was peripheral blood mononuclear cells (PBMCs), taken at baseline. These receptor sequences come from a human donor with classical Hodgkin lymphoma.

In DNA, the CDR3 is TGTGCCAGCAGTGATTCCAAATACGGCACTGAAGCTTTCTTT. It codes for CASSDSKYGTEAFF. The chain carries TRBV2 and TRBJ1-1; D remains ambiguous. The CDR3 spans 14 residues. Between the trimmed V and J ends, which lost 3 bases and 4 bases, there was a span of 12 bases. The germline V gene encodes CDR1 SNHLY and CDR2 FYNNEI.

V is TRBV21-1 and J is TRBJ1-1. TRBV21-1 represents a pseudogene. CDR3 length: 14 amino acids. The CDR3, as DNA: TGTGCCAGCAGCAAAGAGTGGCCCCACGGGGGAGCTTTCTTT. Translation: CASSKEWPHGGAFF.

The chain carries TRBV18 and TRBJ2-2; D remains unclear. The CDR3 loop spans 12 amino acids. V was shortened by 2 bases and J by 5 bases, with 3 bases between the two germline ends. Germline V gene sequence: CDR1 KGHSH, CDR2 LQKENI. CDR3 loop: CASSPGTGELFF. In DNA form, the CDR3 reads TGTGCCAGCTCACCAGGGACCGGGGAGCTGTTTTTT.

The chain links TRBV9 to TRBJ1-6, with D hard to call. Looked up from germline, CDR1 is SGDLS and CDR2 is YYNGEE. This CDR3 comprises 15 residues. Trimming removed 0 bases from V and 6 bases from J, with 10 bases in between. CDR3 nucleotide sequence: TGTGCCAGCAGCGTAGTTGATCGGGTTAATTCACCCCTCCACTTT. Amino acids: CASSVVDRVNSPLHF.

The CDR3 DNA is TGTGCCAGCAGCAAAGAAGGGGGGTCATCCTACGAGCAGTACTTC. Its translation: CASSKEGGSSYEQYF. This chain uses TRBV21-1 with TRBJ2-7. TRBV21-1 is deemed a pseudogene. The CDR3 runs 15 residues.

This clone came up once. This rearrangement joins TRBV5-5 to TRBJ2-5, with 7 positions matching TRBD2. The ends lost 0 bases at V and 3 bases at J; junction bases unmatched: 8. This CDR3 region has 16 residues. The V gene's germline CDR1 is SGHKS and CDR2 YYEKEE (reference sequence). The CDR3 DNA sequence: TGTGCCAGCAGCTTGGTGTCGCGGGGGAACAAAGAGACCCAGTACTTC. Translating it yields CASSLVSRGNKETQYF.

The CDR3 DNA is TGTGCCAGCTCACCGACATCGACAGTCTACGAGCAGTACTTC. Amino acids: CASSPTSTVYEQYF. The chain is built from TRBV18 and TRBJ2-7; TRBD1 might be the D (5 bases). The germline V gene has CDR1 KGHSH and CDR2 LQKENI. This CDR3 has 14 amino acids. Trimming stripped 3 bases from V and 3 bases from J, with 12 bases between.

The chain has TRBV7-3 and TRBJ2-1; 10 bases line up with TRBD2. Trimming took 3 bases from V and 4 from J; bases not matched to a gene: 3. This CDR3 spans 15 amino acids. The germline V gene has CDR1 SGHTA and CDR2 FQGTGA. The CDR3 DNA follows: TGTGCCAGCAGCTTCACTAGCGGGACGTACAATGAGCAGTTCTTC. Translating gives CASSFTSGTYNEQFF. Full variable domain (remainder filled in from reference TRBV7-3 and TRBJ2-1): GAGVSQTPSNKVTEKGKYVELRCDPISGHTALYWYRQSLGQGPEFLIYFQGTGAADDSGLPNDRFFAVRPEGSVSTLKIQRTERGDSAVYLCASSFTSGTYNEQFFGPGTRLTVL.

This clone was detected a few times. The chain has TRBV7-9 and TRBJ2-7; TRBD1 matches at 7 bases. Germline V gives CDR1 SEHNR, CDR2 FQNEAQ (reference sequence). Trimming took 0 bases from V and 3 from J; bases not matched to a gene: 11. This CDR3 is 17 amino acids long. The CDR3 region is CASSLAVIEGDSYEQYF. CDR3 in DNA: TGTGCCAGCAGCTTAGCGGTTATCGAGGGGGACAGCTACGAGCAGTACTTC.

This clone was detected a few times. V gene TRBV19 combines with J gene TRBJ1-4; D not certain. The CDR3 sequence is 13 residues long. The V and J ends lost 5 bases and 11 bases respectively, with 15 bases between them. Germline V lookup: CDR1 LNHDA, CDR2 SQIVND (reference sequence). The CDR3 DNA sequence: TGTGCCAGTAGTTCGGGAGAGACGGAGAAACTGTTTTTT. Amino acid sequence: CASSSGETEKLFF.

This chain joins TRBV7-9 and TRBJ2-5; D gene unclear. The germline gives CDR1 SEHNR, CDR2 FQNEAQ (reference sequence). The CDR3 runs to 14 residues. V lost 2 bases and J lost 2, with 9 bases in between. This chain's CDR3 is CASSLSRLQETQYF. In DNA, the CDR3 is TGTGCCAGCAGCTTATCCCGGTTACAAGAGACCCAGTACTTC.

V and J are TRBV29-1 and TRBJ2-7; D ambiguous. The CDR3 has 11 residues. Germline V gene sequence: CDR1 SQVTM, CDR2 ANQGSEA. The V and J ends lost 4 bases and 6 bases respectively, with 10 bases between them. The CDR3 loop reads CSVGVMREQYF. The CDR3 DNA reads TGCAGCGTTGGGGTGATGCGCGAGCAGTACTTC.

In its sample, this clone was seen once. The sample has other DNA sequences that encode this CDR3 too. This chain connects TRBV10-3 to TRBJ2-3; unclear D gene. Trimming removed 0 bases at V and 6 bases at J, with 4 bases between. This CDR3 contains 12 residues. Germline loops: CDR1 ENHRY, CDR2 SYGVKD. Here the CDR3 DNA reads TGTGCCATCAGTGAGTCGGTTGATACGCAGTATTTT. Its protein product is CAISESVDTQYF.